The clone carrying this TCR beta chain showed up many times. The data stem from a study of Graves' ophthalmopathy and Graves' hyperthyroidism. RNA transcripts served as template for amplifying TCR beta CDR3 sequences. HTBI-primed first-round RT-PCR preceded second-round multiplex PCR. TCRdb passed the multiplex PCR reads through MiXCR, listing each CDR3 protein once. Of roughly 1.1 million distinct CDR3 sequences detected, 35% to 45% appear once; the ten largest clones hold 8.5% to 14%. This CDR3 spans 15 amino acids. Trimming stripped 0 bases from V and 6 bases from J, with 16 bases between. Germline CDR1 and CDR2: SGDLS and YYNGEE. No donor had other autoimmune disease, uncontrolled infection, pregnancy or lactation.

The sequenced sample was peripheral blood or thyroid tissue (not recorded which). The J gene is TRBJ2-7, the V gene TRBV9, with D possibly called TRBD1 or TRBD2 (6 bases each). This clonotype was obtained from an adult man with Graves' hyperthyroidism. CDR3 region: CASSVGGAGRGEQYF. CDR3 in DNA: TGTGCCAGCAGCGTAGGCGGGGCTGGCAGGGGCGAGCAGTACTTC. Based on the CDR3 plus reference TRBV9 and TRBJ2-7, the full variable domain is DSGVTQTPKHLITATGQRVTLRCSPRSGDLSVYWYQQSLDQGLQFLIQYYNGEERAKGNILERFSAQQFPDLHSELNLSSLELGDSALYFCASSVGGAGRGEQYFGPGTRLTVT.